Below, one T cell receptor (beta chain) is given with its context. Its antigen is undetermined. A universal primer site arose from template switching, and cDNA bore unique molecular identifiers. TCRdb passed the 5' RACE reads through MiXCR, listing each CDR3 protein once. This sample has around 960,000 distinct CDR3 sequences, with approximately 13% found just once. The data are from a study of identical twins. Study observations and caveats: Twin-shared out-of-frame alpha sequences showed excess low generation probability.

Germline V CDR1 and CDR2: LNHDA, SQIVND (reference sequence). This CDR3 is 13 amino acids long. V lost 7 bases to trimming and J lost 2 bases, with 11 bases between them. The same sample was also used in a study of yellow fever vaccine responses in identical twins. Per that paper: Twins' vaccine T cell responses reportedly seemed partly convergent and partly personalized.

The sample consisted of PBMCs. The rearrangement joins TRBV19 to TRBJ1-1; D is unclear. The sequence was obtained from a woman in her late teens or twenties in good health. The CDR3 nucleotides are TGTGCCAGTAAGTCGTACCCTAACACTGAAGCTTTCTTT. It is translated as CASKSYPNTEAFF.